Listed below are T cell receptor beta chains from one sample, sequenced in a study of T cell responses to AZD1222 COVID-19 vaccine. TCRdb keeps only in-frame clones here, not all; method: immunoSEQ multiplex PCR. The data contain 110,000 to 150,000 clones, approximately 90% of them singletons. Sequenced here: peripheral blood, sampled 28 days after the second AZD1222 dose. All receptors derive from an adult who received the AZD1222 COVID-19 vaccine. Both conserved end residues are part of each CDR3. Fields, in order: J gene, V gene, CDR3 length, clone size, CDR3 protein. Clone size is not always given. Where it is, it says once, few, many or a class for expanded clones.

>TRBJ1-1|TRBV3-1/TRBV3-2|15|NA
CASSQEGTGRTEAFF
>TRBJ2-1|TRBV7-3|14|few
CASRDPSRSNEQFF
>TRBJ1-5|TRBV19|12|NA
CASSLVNQPQHF
>TRBJ1-5|TRBV19|16|NA
CASSIRQGARNQPQHF
>TRBJ1-2|TRBV27|13|NA
CASSKQGGYGYTF
>TRBJ2-7|TRBV5-1|17|NA
CASSWSRQGASSYEQYF
>TRBJ2-3|TRBV5-1|13|NA
CASSIDREGTQYF
>TRBJ1-5|TRBV19|13|once
CATTDRSNQPQHF
>TRBJ1-4|TRBV6-5|13|NA
CASITRSNEKLFF
>TRBJ2-1|TRBV7-9|17|NA
CASSLTPGLTLNNEQFF
>TRBJ1-6|TRBV7-8|13|NA
CASSLVRDSPLHF
>TRBJ2-1|TRBV7-3|12|NA
CASSENGLEQFF
>TRBJ1-3|TRBV7-6|15|NA
CASSLAGFSGNTIYF
>TRBJ1-5|TRBV5-6|16|NA
CASTKYRGSGNQPQHF
>TRBJ1-2|TRBV3-1/TRBV3-2|13|NA
CASRQQGYYGYTF
>TRBJ2-7|TRBV2|14|once
CASSEGAGGYEQYF
>TRBJ1-1|TRBV5-1|14|NA
CASSKDNMNTEAFF
>TRBJ1-4|TRBV7-2|16|NA
CASSLAGAGINEKLFF
>TRBJ1-1|TRBV27|15|NA
CASSQSGSLNTEAFF
>TRBJ2-3|TRBV7-8|14|NA
CASSLVGTGDTQYF
>TRBJ1-2|TRBV27|14|NA
CASSLPRGYYGYTF
>TRBJ2-4|TRBV19|18|once
CASSTRTGHGVGVNIQYF
>TRBJ1-6|TRBV27|14|NA
CASRSQGDNSPLHF
>TRBJ2-1|TRBV16|15|NA
CASSPRGTANNEQFF
>TRBJ1-6|TRBV6-5|14|NA
CASSQDRRNSPLHF
>TRBJ2-3|TRBV29-1|13|once
CSVREGMADTQYF
>TRBJ2-5|TRBV5-8|17|NA
CASSSGRGIKYQETQYF
>TRBJ2-7|TRBV2|15|NA
CASRGGGTGHYEQYF
>TRBJ1-2|TRBV29-1|13|NA
CSVSVGGAYGYTF
>TRBJ2-2|TRBV9|19|once
CASSVTPTSLAGWTGELFF
>TRBJ1-1|TRBV6-6|11|NA
CASRLNTEAFF
>TRBJ1-2|TRBV5-1|16|NA
CASRPGQGLSGYGYTF
>TRBJ2-1|TRBV6-1|17|NA
CASSEGASGLAGNEQFF
>TRBJ1-1|TRBV10-2|12|NA
CASSPDGIAAFF
>TRBJ1-2|TRBV7-9|17|NA
CASGFRDSPIINYGYTF
>TRBJ1-5|TRBV6-5|11|NA
CASSYTQPQHF
>TRBJ2-7|TRBV3-1/TRBV3-2|17|NA
CASSQKILGSGDYEQYF
>TRBJ1-5|TRBV19|15|NA
CASSKEKGNNQPQHF
>TRBJ1-2|TRBV5-6|16|NA
CASSPLGTGGGYGYTF
>TRBJ2-1|TRBV6-4|15|NA
CASSPLAGEANEQFF
>TRBJ1-1|TRBV9|16|NA
CASSPQTGVSNTEAFF
>TRBJ1-2|TRBV6-5|15|NA
CASSSAGGLGYGYTF
>TRBJ1-4|TRBV3-1/TRBV3-2|14|NA
CASSLGTGNEKLFF
>TRBJ1-6|TRBV2|16|few
CASSEAATDYNSPLHF
>TRBJ1-6|TRBV6-5|14|NA
CASSYDRGGSPLHF
>TRBJ2-7|TRBV5-1|16|NA
CASSPGSPIEPHEQYF
>TRBJ2-1|TRBV7-3|15|NA
CASSPHVAGYNEQFF
>TRBJ1-5|TRBV24-1|13|NA
CATQDKRNQPQHF
>TRBJ2-1|TRBV7-2|13|once
CASSRQSYNEQFF
>TRBJ1-1|TRBV5-6|14|NA
CASRPGLMNTEAFF
>TRBJ1-2|TRBV29-1|14|NA
CSVEERVEVYGYTF
>TRBJ1-1|TRBV3-1/TRBV3-2|17|NA
CASSQQTRTNVRAEAFF
>TRBJ2-3|TRBV6-5|15|NA
CASTAQYGTTDTQYF
>TRBJ2-3|TRBV5-1|16|NA
CASSPGQGLSTDTQYF
>TRBJ1-4|TRBV5-5|15|NA
CASSLTGDRYEKLFF